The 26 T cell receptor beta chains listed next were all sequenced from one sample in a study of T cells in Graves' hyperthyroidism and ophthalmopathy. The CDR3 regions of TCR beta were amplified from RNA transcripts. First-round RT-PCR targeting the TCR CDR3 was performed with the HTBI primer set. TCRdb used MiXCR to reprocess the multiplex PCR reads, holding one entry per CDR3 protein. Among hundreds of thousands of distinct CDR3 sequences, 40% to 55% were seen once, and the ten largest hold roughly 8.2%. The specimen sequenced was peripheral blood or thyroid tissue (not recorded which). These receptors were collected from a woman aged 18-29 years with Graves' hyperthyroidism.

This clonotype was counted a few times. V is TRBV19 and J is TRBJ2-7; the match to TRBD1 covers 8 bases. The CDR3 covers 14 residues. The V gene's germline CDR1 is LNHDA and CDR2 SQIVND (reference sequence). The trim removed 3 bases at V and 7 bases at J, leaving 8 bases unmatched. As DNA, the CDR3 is TGTGCCAGTAGTATTGTCCAGGGGGCAAGGGAGCAGTACTTC. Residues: CASSIVQGAREQYF. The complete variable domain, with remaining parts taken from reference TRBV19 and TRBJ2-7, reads DGGITQSPKYLFRKEGQNVTLSCEQNLNHDAMYWYRQDPGQGLRLIYYSQIVNDFQKGDIAEGYSVSREKKESFPLTVTSAQKNPTAFYLCASSIVQGAREQYFGPGTRLTVT.

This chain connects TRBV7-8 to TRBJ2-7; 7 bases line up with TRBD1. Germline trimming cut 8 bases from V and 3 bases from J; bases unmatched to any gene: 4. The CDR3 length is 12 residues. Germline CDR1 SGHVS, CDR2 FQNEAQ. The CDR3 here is CASFRDSYEQYF. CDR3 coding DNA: TGTGCCAGCTTCCGGGACAGCTACGAGCAGTACTTC.

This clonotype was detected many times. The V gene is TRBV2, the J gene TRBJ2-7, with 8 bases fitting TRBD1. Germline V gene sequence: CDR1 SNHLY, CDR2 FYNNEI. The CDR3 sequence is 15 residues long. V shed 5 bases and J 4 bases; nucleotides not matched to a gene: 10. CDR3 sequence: CASSLGTGLTYEQYF. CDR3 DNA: TGTGCCAGCAGTCTAGGGACAGGTTTGACTTACGAGCAGTACTTC. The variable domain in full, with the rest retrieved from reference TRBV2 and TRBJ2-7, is EPEVTQTPSHQVTQMGQEVILRCVPISNHLYFYWYRQILGQKVEFLVSFYNNEISEKSEIFDDQFSVERPDGSNFTLKIRSTKLEDSAMYFCASSLGTGLTYEQYFGPGTRLTVT.

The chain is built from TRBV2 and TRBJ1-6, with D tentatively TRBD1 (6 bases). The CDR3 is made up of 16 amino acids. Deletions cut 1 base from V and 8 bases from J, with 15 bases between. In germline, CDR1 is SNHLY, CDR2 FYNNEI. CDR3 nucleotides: TGTGCCAGCAGTGAAGGGGGGCGCTTAAGGGATTCACCCCTCCACTTT. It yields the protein CASSEGGRLRDSPLHF.

CDR3 protein: CATSDRTGIEKLFF. The CDR3 DNA reads as TGTGCCACCAGTGACCGAACCGGGATCGAAAAACTGTTTTTT. The V and J genes are TRBV24-1 and TRBJ1-4, with no clear D. This CDR3 spans 14 amino acids. Germline CDR1 KGHDR, CDR2 SFDVKD. The germline V and J ends were trimmed by 4 bases and 8 bases, with 13 bases remaining between them.

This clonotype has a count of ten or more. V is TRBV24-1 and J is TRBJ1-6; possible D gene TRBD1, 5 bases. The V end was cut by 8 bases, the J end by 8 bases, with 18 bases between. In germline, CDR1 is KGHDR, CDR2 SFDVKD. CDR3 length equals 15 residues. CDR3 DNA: TGTGCCACCAATATCCGCGCCGGGGACGATTCACCCCTCCACTTT. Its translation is CATNIRAGDDSPLHF.

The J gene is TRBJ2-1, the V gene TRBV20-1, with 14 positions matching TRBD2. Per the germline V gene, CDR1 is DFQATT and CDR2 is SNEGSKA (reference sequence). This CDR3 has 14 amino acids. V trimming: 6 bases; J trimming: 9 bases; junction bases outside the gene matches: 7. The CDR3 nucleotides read TGCAGTGCCTCGACTAGCGGGAGGGCCAGTGAGCAGTTCTTC. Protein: CSASTSGRASEQFF.

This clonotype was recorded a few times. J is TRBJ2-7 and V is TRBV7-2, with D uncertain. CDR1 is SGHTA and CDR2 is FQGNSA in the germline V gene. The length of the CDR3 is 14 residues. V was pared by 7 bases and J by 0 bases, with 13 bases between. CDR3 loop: CASTPRDVSYEQYF. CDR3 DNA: TGTGCCAGCACCCCTCGCGATGTCTCCTACGAGCAGTACTTC.

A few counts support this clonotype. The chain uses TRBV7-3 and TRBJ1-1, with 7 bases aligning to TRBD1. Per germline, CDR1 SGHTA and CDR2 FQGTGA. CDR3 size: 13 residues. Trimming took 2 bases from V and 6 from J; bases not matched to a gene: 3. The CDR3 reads CASSLDREAEAFF. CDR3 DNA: TGTGCCAGCAGCTTAGACAGGGAGGCTGAAGCTTTCTTT.

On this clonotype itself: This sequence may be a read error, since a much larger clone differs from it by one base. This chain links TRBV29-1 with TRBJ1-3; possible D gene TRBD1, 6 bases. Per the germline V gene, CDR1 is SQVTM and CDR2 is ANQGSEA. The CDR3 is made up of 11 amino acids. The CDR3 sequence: CVGGSGDTIYF. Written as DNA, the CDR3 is TGCGTGGGGGGCTCTGGAGACACCATATATTTT. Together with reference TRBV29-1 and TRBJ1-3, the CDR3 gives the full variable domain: SAVISQKPSRDICQRGTSLTIQCQVDSQVTMMFWYRQQPGQSLTLIATANQGSEATYESGFVIDKFPISRPNLTFSTLTVSNMSPEDSSIYLCVGGSGDTIYFGEGSWLTVV.

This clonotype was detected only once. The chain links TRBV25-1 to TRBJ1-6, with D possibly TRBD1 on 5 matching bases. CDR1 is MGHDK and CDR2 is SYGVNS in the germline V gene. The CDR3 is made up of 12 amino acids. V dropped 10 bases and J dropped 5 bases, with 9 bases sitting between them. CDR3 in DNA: TGTGCCAAGACAGTACATAATTCACCCCTCCACTTT. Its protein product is CAKTVHNSPLHF.

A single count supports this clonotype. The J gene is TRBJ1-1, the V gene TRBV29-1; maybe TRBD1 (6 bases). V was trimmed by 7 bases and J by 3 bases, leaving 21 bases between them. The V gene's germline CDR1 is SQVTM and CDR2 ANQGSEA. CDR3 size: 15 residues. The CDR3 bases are TGCAGCGCTCTCGAAGGGGGTTCGGGGCACACTGAAGCTTTCTTT. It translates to CSALEGGSGHTEAFF.

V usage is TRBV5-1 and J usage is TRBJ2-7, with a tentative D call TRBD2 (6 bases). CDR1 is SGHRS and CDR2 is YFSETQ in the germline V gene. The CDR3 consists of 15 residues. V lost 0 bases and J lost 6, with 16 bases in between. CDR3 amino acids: CASSLGVGGISEQYF. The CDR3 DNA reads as TGCGCCAGCAGCTTGGGGGTGGGAGGTATTTCCGAGCAGTACTTC. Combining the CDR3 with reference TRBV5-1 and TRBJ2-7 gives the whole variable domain KAGVTQTPRYLIKTRGQQVTLSCSPISGHRSVSWYQQTPGQGLQFLFEYFSETQRNKGNFPGRFSGRQFSNSRSEMNVSTLELGDSALYLCASSLGVGGISEQYFGPGTRLTVT.

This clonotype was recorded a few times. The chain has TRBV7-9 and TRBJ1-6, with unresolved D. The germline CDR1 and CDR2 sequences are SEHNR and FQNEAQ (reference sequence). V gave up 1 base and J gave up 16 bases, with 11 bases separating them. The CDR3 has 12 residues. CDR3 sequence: CASSLDVGTLHF. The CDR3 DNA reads TGTGCCAGCAGCTTAGATGTGGGTACTCTCCACTTT.

This CDR3 reads CASSAGTGRNTEAFF. As DNA, the CDR3 is TGTGCCAGCAGCGCCGGGACAGGGAGAAACACTGAAGCTTTCTTT. V usage is TRBV7-3 and J usage is TRBJ1-1, with TRBD1 identical over 9 bases. The germline CDR1 and CDR2 sequences are SGHTA and FQGTGA. The CDR3 is 15 residues long. V lost 5 bases to trimming and J lost 2 bases; unmatched junction nucleotides: 6.

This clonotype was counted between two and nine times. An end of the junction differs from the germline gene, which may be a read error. Written as DNA, the CDR3 is TGTGCCAGCAGTAAAGGGACAGATTACGAGCAGTACTTC. Translation: CASSKGTDYEQYF. This rearrangement joins TRBV10-3 to TRBJ2-7; TRBD1 matches 7 bases. Germline CDR1 and CDR2: ENHRY and SYGVKD. The CDR3 has 13 amino acids.

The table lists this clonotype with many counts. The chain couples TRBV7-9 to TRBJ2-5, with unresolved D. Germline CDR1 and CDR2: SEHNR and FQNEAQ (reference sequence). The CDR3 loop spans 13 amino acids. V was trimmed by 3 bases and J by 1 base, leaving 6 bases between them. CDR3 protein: CASSLRSQETQYF. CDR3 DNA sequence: TGTGCCAGCAGCTTGAGAAGCCAAGAGACCCAGTACTTC.

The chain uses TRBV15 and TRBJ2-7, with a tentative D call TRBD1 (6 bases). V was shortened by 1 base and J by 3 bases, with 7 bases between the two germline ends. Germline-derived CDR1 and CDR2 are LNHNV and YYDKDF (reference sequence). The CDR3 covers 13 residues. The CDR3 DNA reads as TGTGCCACCAGCAGAGCGGGACACTACGAGCAGTACTTC. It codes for CATSRAGHYEQYF.

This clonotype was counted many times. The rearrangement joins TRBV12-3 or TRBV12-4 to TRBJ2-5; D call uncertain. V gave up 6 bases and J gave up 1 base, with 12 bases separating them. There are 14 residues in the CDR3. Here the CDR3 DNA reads TGTGCCAGCAGCTCCAGACACGGCCAAGAGACCCAGTACTTC. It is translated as CASSSRHGQETQYF.

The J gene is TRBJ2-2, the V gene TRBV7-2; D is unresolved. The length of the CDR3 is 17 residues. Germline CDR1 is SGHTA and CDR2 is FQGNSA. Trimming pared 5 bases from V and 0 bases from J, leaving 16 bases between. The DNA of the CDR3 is TGTGCCAGCAGCCAAGATGGACCCACCGCGAACACCGGGGAGCTGTTTTTT. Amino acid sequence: CASSQDGPTANTGELFF.

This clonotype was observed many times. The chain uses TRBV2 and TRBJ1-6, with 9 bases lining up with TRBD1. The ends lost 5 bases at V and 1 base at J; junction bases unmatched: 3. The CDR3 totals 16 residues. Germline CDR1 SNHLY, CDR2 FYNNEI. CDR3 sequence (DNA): TGTGCCAGCAGTCTCGACAGGGGGTCCTATAATTCACCCCTCCACTTT. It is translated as CASSLDRGSYNSPLHF.

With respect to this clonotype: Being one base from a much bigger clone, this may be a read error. The CDR3 region has the DNA TGCTGCGTTGGGCGCCTTTTTCACGCTGAAGCTTTCTTT. It codes for CCVGRLFHAEAFF. V is TRBV29-1 and J is TRBJ1-1; D is unclear. CDR1 is SQVTM, CDR2 ANQGSEA, per germline. The CDR3 totals 13 residues.

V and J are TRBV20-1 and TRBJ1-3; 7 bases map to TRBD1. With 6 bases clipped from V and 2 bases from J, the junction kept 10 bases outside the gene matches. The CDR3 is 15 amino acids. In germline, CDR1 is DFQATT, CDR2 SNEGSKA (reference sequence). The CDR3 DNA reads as TGCAGTGCCCCGTCCCGACAGGGAACTGGAAACACCATATATTTT. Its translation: CSAPSRQGTGNTIYF.

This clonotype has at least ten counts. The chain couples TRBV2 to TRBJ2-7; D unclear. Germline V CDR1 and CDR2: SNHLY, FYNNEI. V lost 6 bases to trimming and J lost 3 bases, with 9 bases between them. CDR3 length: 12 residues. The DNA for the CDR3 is TGTGCCAGCAGGGCGCAGCTCTACGAGCAGTACTTC. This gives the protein CASRAQLYEQYF.

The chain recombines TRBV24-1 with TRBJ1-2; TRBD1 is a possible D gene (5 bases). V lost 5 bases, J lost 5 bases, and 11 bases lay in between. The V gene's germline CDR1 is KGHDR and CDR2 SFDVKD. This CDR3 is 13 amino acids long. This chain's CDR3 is CATSGVGEYGYTF. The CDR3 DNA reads TGTGCCACCAGTGGGGTAGGGGAATATGGCTACACCTTC.

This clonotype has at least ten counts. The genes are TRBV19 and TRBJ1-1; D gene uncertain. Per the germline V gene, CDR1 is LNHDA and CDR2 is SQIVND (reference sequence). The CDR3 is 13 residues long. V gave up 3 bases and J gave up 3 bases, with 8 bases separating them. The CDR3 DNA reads TGTGCCAGTAGTATGGGCAGACACACTGAAGCTTTCTTT. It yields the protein CASSMGRHTEAFF. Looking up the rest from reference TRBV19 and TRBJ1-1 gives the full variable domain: DGGITQSPKYLFRKEGQNVTLSCEQNLNHDAMYWYRQDPGQGLRLIYYSQIVNDFQKGDIAEGYSVSREKKESFPLTVTSAQKNPTAFYLCASSMGRHTEAFFGQGTRLTVV.